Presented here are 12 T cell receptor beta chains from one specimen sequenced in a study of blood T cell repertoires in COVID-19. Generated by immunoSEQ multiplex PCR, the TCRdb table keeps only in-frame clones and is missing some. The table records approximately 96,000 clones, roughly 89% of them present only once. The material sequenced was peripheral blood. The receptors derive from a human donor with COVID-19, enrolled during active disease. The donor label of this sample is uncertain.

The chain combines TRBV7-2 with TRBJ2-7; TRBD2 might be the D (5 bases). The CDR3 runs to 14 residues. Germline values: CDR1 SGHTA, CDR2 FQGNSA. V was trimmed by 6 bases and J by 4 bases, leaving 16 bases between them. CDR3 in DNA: TGTGCCAGCAGTCAACGGGGATCCGTGTACGAGCAGTACTTC. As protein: CASSQRGSVYEQYF.

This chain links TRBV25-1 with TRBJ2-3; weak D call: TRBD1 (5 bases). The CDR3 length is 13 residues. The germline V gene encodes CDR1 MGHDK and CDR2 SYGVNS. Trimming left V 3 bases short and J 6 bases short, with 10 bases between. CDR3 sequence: CASSDGAKDTQYF. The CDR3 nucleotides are TGTGCCAGCAGTGATGGGGCAAAGGATACGCAGTATTTT.

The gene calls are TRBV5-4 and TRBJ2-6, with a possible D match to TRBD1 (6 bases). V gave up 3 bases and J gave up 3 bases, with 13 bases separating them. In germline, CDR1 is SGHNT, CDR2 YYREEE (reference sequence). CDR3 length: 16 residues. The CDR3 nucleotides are TGTGCCAGCAGCTCGACAGGTCGGGGTGGGGCCAACGTCCTGACTTTC. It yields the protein CASSSTGRGGANVLTF.

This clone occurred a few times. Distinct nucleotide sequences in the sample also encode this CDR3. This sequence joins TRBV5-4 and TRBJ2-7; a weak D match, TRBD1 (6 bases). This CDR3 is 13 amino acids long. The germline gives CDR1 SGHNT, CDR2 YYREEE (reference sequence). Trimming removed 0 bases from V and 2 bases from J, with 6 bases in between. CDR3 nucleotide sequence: TGTGCCAGCAGCTTGGACAGGGCCTACGAGCAGTACTTC. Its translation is CASSLDRAYEQYF.

The CDR3 sequence: CSVKGAGGYTF. DNA of the CDR3: TGCAGCGTCAAGGGGGCGGGTGGCTACACCTTC. The rearrangement joins TRBV29-1 to TRBJ1-2; 7 positions agree with TRBD1. V shed 6 bases and J 7 bases; nucleotides not matched to a gene: 5. The CDR3 runs 11 residues. Germline V gene data show CDR1 as SQVTM and CDR2 as ANQGSEA.

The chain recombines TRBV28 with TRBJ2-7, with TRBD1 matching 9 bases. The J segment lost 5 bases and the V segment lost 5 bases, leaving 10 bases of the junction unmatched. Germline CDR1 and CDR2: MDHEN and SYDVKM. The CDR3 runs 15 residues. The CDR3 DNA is TGTGCCAGCAGTCCCCCTCGAGGGACAGGGCACGAGCAGTACTTC. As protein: CASSPPRGTGHEQYF.

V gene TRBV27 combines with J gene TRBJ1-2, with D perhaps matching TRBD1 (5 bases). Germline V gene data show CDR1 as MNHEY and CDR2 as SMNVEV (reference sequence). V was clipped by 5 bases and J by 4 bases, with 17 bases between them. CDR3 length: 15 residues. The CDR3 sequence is CASSPGWGLGYGYTF. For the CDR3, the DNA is TGTGCCAGCAGTCCCGGTTGGGGCCTCGGCTATGGCTACACCTTC.

The CDR3 nucleotides are TGTGCCAGCTCACCCGACAGGTCTGGAAACACCATATATTTT. It specifies CASSPDRSGNTIYF. V and J are TRBV18 and TRBJ1-3; weak D call: TRBD1 (6 bases). Trimming shortened V by 3 bases and J by 1 base, and 7 bases separated the two germline ends. This CDR3 spans 14 amino acids. Germline CDR1 is KGHSH and CDR2 is LQKENI. Combining the CDR3 with reference TRBV18 and TRBJ1-3 gives the whole variable domain NAGVMQNPRHLVRRRGQEARLRCSPMKGHSHVYWYRQLPEEGLKFMVYLQKENIIDESGMPKERFSAEFPKEGPSILRIQQVVRGDSAAYFCASSPDRSGNTIYFGEGSWLTVV.

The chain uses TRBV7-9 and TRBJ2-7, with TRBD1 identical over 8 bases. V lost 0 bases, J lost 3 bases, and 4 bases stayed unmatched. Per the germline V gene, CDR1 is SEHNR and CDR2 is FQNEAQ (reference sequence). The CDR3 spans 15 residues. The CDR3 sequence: CASSLAAGQGYEQYF. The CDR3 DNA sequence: TGTGCCAGCAGCTTAGCCGCAGGACAGGGCTACGAGCAGTACTTC.

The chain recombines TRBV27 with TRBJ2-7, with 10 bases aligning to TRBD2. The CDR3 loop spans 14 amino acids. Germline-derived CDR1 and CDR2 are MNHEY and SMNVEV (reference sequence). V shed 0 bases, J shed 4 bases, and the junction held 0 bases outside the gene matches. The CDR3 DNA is TGTGCCAGCAGTTTATCGACTAGCGGGTACGAGCAGTACTTC. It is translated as CASSLSTSGYEQYF.

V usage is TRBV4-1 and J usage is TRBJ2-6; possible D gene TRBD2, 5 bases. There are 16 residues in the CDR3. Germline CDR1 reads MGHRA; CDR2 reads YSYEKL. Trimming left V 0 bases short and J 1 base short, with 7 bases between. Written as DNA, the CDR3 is TGCGCCAGCAGCCAAGATCGGGGTTCTGGGGCCAACGTCCTGACTTTC. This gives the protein CASSQDRGSGANVLTF.

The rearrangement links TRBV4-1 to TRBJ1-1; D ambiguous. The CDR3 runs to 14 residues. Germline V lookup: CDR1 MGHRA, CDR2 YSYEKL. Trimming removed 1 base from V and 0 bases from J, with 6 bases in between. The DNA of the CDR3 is TGCGCCAGCAGCCAAGTCAGTCTGAACACTGAAGCTTTCTTT. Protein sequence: CASSQVSLNTEAFF.